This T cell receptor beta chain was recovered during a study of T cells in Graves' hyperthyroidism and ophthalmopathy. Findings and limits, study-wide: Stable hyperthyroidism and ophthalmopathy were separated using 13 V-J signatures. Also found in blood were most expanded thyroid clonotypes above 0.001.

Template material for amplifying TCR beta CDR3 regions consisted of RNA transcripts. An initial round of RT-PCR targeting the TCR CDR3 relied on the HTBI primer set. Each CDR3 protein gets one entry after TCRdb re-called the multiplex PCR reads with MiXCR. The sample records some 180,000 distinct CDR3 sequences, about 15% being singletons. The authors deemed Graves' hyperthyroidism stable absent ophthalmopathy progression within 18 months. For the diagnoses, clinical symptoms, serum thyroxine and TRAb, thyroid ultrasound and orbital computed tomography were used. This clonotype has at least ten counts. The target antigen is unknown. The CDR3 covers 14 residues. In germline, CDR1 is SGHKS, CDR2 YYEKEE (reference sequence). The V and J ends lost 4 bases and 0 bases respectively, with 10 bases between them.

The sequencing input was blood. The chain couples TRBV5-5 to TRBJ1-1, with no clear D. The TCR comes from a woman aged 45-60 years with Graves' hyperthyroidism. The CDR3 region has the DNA TGTGCCAGCAGCCAAACTACCATGAACACTGAAGCTTTCTTT. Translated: CASSQTTMNTEAFF. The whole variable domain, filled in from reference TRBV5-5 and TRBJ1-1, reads DAGVTQSPTHLIKTRGQQVTLRCSPISGHKSVSWYQQVLGQGPQFIFQYYEKEERGRGNFPDRFSARQFPNYSSELNVNALLLGDSALYLCASSQTTMNTEAFFGQGTRLTVV.